This T cell receptor (beta chain) stems from a study of T cells in Graves' hyperthyroidism and ophthalmopathy. It was uncontrolled infection, other autoimmune disease, pregnancy or lactation that excluded patients. RNA transcripts provided the source from which TCR beta CDR3 regions were amplified. The HTBI set primed first-round TCR CDR3 RT-PCR. TCRdb reprocessed the multiplex PCR reads with MiXCR, giving one entry per CDR3 protein. The sample includes some 300,000 distinct CDR3 sequences, roughly 19% of them seen just once. The CDR3 has 14 amino acids. Germline V lookup: CDR1 DFQATT, CDR2 SNEGSKA (reference sequence). V was pared by 6 bases and J by 0 bases, with 9 bases between.

Material: blood. The chain joins TRBV20-1 to TRBJ1-6; D unresolved. The receptor was isolated from a man between 50 and 59 years old with Graves' ophthalmopathy. The CDR3 region is CSAKLASYNSPLHF. The DNA of the CDR3 is TGCAGTGCGAAATTAGCCTCCTATAATTCACCCCTCCACTTT.